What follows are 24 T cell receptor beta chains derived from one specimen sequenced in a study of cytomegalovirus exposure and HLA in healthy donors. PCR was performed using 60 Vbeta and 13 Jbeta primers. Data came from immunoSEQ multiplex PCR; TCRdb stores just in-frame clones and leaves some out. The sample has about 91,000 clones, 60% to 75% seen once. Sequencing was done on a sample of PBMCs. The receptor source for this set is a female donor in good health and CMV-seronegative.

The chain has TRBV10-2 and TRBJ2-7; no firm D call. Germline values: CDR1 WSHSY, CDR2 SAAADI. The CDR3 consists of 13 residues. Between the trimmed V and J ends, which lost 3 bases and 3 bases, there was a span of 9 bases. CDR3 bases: TGCGCCAGCAGTGATAACTCTTACTACGAGCAGTACTTC. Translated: CASSDNSYYEQYF.

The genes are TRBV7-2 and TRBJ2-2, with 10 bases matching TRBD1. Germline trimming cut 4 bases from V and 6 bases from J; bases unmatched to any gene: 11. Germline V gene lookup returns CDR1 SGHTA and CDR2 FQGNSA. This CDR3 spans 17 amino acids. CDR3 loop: CASSSFRGTGVSGELFF. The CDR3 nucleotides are TGTGCCAGCAGCTCCTTTAGGGGGACAGGGGTTTCCGGGGAGCTGTTTTTT.

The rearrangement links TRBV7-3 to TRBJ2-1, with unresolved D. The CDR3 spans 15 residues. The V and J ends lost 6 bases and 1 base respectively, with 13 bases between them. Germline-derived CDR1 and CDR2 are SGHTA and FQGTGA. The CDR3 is CASSFTPSSYNEQFF. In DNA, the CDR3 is TGTGCCAGCAGTTTTACACCTTCGTCCTACAATGAGCAGTTCTTC.

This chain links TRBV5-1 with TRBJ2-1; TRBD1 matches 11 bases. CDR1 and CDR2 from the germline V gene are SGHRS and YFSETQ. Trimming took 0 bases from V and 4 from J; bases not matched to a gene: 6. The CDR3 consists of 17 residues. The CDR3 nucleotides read TGCGCCAGCAGCTTGGAGGGACAGGGGGTAAGATACAATGAGCAGTTCTTC. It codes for CASSLEGQGVRYNEQFF. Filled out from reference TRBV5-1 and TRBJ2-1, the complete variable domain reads KAGVTQTPRYLIKTRGQQVTLSCSPISGHRSVSWYQQTPGQGLQFLFEYFSETQRNKGNFPGRFSGRQFSNSRSEMNVSTLELGDSALYLCASSLEGQGVRYNEQFFGPGTRLTVL.

The CDR3 DNA sequence: TGTGCCAGCTCACCCAAACAGGAAGGGACTGAAGCTTTCTTT. This encodes CASSPKQEGTEAFF. The genes are TRBV18 and TRBJ1-1; a weak D match, TRBD1 (5 bases). The CDR3 totals 14 residues. Trimming removed 3 bases from V and 5 bases from J, with 13 bases in between. The germline V gene encodes CDR1 KGHSH and CDR2 LQKENI.

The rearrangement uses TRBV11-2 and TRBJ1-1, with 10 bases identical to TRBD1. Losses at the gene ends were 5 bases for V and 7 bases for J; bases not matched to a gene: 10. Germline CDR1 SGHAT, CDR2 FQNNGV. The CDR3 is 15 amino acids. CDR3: CASSPPGQGMFEAFF. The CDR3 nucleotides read TGTGCCAGCAGCCCTCCGGGACAGGGGATGTTTGAAGCTTTCTTT.

The CDR3 protein is CASSESLIGQGPNYGYTF. In DNA, the CDR3 is TGTGCCAGCAGTGAATCCTTAATTGGACAGGGACCCAACTATGGCTACACCTTC. The V call is TRBV6-1, the J call TRBJ1-2; 8 bases agree with TRBD1. The J segment lost 2 bases and the V segment lost 2 bases, leaving 13 bases of the junction unmatched. The CDR3 is 18 amino acids. In germline, CDR1 is MNHNS, CDR2 SASEGT.

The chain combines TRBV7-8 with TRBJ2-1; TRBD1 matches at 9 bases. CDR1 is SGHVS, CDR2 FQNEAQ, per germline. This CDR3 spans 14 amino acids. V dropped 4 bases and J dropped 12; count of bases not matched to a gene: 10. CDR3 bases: TGTGCCAGCAGCTCCGGGACAGGGTCGTCCCGGCAGTTCTTC. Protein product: CASSSGTGSSRQFF.

CDR3 nucleotide sequence: TGCGCCAGCACCCTAGCGGGAGGGTCAACCAATGAGCAGTTCTTC. This translates into CASTLAGGSTNEQFF. V gene TRBV5-1 combines with J gene TRBJ2-1; 12 nucleotides align to TRBD2. The germline CDR1 and CDR2 sequences are SGHRS and YFSETQ. The CDR3 sequence is 15 residues long. With 6 bases clipped from V and 6 bases from J, the junction kept 7 bases outside the gene matches. The full variable domain, rest sourced from reference TRBV5-1 and TRBJ2-1, is KAGVTQTPRYLIKTRGQQVTLSCSPISGHRSVSWYQQTPGQGLQFLFEYFSETQRNKGNFPGRFSGRQFSNSRSEMNVSTLELGDSALYLCASTLAGGSTNEQFFGPGTRLTVL.

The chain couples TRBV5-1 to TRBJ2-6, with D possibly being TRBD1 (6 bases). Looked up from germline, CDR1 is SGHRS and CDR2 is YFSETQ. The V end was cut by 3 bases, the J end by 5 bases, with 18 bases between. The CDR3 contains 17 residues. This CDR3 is CASSSVVGTQWANVLTF. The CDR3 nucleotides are TGCGCCAGCAGCTCAGTCGTAGGGACACAGTGGGCCAACGTCCTGACTTTC.

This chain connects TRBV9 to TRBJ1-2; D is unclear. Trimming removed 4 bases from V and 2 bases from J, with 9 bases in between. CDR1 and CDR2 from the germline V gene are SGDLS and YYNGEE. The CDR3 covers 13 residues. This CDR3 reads CASSYRENYGYTF. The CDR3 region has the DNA TGTGCCAGCAGCTACCGGGAGAACTATGGCTACACCTTC. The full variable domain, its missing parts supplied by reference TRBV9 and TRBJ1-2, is DSGVTQTPKHLITATGQRVTLRCSPRSGDLSVYWYQQSLDQGLQFLIQYYNGEERAKGNILERFSAQQFPDLHSELNLSSLELGDSALYFCASSYRENYGYTFGSGTRLTVV.

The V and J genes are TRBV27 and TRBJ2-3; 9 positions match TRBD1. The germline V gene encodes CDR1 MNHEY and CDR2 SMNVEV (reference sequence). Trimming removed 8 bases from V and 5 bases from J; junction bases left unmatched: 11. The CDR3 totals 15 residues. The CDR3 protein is CASRRPGQGKDTQYF. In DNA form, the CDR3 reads TGTGCCAGCCGAAGACCGGGACAGGGTAAAGATACGCAGTATTTT.

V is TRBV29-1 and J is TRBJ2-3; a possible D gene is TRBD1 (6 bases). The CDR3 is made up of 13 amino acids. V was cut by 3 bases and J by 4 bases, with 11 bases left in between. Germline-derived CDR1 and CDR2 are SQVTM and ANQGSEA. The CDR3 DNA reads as TGCAGCGTTGACAGGGGAAGGGCAGATACGCAGTATTTT. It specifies CSVDRGRADTQYF.

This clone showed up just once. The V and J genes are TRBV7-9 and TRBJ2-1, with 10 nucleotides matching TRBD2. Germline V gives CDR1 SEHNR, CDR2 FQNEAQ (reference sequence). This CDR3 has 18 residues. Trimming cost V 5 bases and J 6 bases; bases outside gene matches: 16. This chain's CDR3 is CASSPIGSSGGKGNEQFF. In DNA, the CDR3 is TGTGCCAGCAGCCCGATCGGGTCTAGCGGGGGAAAGGGCAATGAGCAGTTCTTC. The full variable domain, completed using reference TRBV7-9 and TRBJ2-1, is DTGVSQNPRHKITKRGQNVTFRCDPISEHNRLYWYRQTLGQGPEFLTYFQNEAQLEKSRLLSDRFSAERPKGSFSTLEIQRTEQGDSAMYLCASSPIGSSGGKGNEQFFGPGTRLTVL.

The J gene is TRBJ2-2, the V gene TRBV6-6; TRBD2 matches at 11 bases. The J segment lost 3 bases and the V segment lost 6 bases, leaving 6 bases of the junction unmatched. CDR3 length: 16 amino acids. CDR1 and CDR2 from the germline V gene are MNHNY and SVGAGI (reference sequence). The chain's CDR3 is CASSFETSGDTGELFF. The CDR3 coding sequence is TGTGCCAGCAGCTTTGAGACTAGCGGGGACACCGGGGAGCTGTTTTTT.

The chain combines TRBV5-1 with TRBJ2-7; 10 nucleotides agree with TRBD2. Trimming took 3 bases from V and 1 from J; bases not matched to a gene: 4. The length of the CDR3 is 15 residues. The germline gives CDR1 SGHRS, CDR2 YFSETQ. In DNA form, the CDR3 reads TGCGCCAGCAGCTCCCTAGCGGGAGCTTCCTACGAGCAGTACTTC. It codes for CASSSLAGASYEQYF.

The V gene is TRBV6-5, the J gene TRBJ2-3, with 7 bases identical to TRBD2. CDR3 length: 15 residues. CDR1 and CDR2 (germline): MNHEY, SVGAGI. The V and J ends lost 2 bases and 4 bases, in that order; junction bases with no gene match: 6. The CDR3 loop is CASSYRLALSDTQYF. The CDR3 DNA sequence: TGTGCCAGCAGTTACCGACTAGCCTTGTCAGATACGCAGTATTTT.

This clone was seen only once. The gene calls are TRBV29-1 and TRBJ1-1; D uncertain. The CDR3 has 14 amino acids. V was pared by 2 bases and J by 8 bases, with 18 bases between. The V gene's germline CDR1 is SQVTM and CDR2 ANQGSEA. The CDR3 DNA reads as TGCAGCGTTGAAATCAGGTCTCAAAAAAGGGAAGCTTTCTTT. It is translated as CSVEIRSQKREAFF.

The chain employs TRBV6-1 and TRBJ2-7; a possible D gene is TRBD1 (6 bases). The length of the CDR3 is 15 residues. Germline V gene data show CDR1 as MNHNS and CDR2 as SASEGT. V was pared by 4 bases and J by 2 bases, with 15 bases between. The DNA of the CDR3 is TGTGCCAGCAGTGTCACCAGGGGTCCCGCCTACGAGCAGTACTTC. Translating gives CASSVTRGPAYEQYF.

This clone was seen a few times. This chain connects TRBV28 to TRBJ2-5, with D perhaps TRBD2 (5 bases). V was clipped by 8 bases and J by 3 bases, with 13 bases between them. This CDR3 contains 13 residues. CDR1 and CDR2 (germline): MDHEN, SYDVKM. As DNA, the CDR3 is TGTGCCAGCGGGATTACGGGAAAAGAGACCCAGTACTTC. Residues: CASGITGKETQYF.

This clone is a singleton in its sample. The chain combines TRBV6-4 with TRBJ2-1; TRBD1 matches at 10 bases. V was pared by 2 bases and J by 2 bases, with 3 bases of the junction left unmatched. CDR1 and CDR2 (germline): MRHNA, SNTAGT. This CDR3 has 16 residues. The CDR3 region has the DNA TGTGCCAGCAGTGACCCCGGACAGGGGGCCTACAATGAGCAGTTCTTC. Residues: CASSDPGQGAYNEQFF.

CDR3 loop: CASSPPQGTTGELFF. CDR3 nucleotides: TGTGCCAGCAGTCCCCCCCAGGGTACAACCGGGGAGCTGTTTTTT. The rearrangement uses TRBV28 and TRBJ2-2, with D possibly being TRBD1 (5 bases). Looked up from germline, CDR1 is MDHEN and CDR2 is SYDVKM. The CDR3 consists of 15 residues. V shed 5 bases and J shed 5 bases, with 15 bases lying between them.

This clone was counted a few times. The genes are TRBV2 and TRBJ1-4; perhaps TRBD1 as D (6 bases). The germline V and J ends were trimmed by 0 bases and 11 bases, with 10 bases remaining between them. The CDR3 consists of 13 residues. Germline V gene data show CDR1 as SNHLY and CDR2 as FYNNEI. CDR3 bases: TGTGCCAGCAGTGAAGCGCCAGGGGAGAAACTGTTTTTT. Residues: CASSEAPGEKLFF.

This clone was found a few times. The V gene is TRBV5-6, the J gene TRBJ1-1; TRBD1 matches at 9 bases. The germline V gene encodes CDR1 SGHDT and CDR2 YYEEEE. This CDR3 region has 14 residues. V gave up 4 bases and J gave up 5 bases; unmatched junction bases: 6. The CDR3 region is CASSTDRGSTEAFF. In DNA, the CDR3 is TGTGCCAGCAGCACTGACAGGGGGTCGACTGAAGCTTTCTTT.